This T cell receptor beta chain comes out of a study of control samples from healthy donors and cancer patients. Clones were sequenced by immunoSEQ multiplex PCR, and TCRdb holds only the in-frame ones, with some missing. The sample has roughly 150,000 clones; about 86% are singletons. CDR3 length equals 13 residues. Germline V lookup: CDR1 SGHAT, CDR2 FQNNGV. Trimming cost V 1 base and J 8 bases, with 9 bases left between them. Sequenced: blood. This chain links TRBV11-2 with TRBJ2-1, with D unclear. The sequence was obtained from a man younger than 30 in good health. CDR3 loop: CASSLGHTYEQFF. The DNA for the CDR3 is TGTGCCAGCAGCTTAGGTCACACGTATGAGCAGTTCTTC.